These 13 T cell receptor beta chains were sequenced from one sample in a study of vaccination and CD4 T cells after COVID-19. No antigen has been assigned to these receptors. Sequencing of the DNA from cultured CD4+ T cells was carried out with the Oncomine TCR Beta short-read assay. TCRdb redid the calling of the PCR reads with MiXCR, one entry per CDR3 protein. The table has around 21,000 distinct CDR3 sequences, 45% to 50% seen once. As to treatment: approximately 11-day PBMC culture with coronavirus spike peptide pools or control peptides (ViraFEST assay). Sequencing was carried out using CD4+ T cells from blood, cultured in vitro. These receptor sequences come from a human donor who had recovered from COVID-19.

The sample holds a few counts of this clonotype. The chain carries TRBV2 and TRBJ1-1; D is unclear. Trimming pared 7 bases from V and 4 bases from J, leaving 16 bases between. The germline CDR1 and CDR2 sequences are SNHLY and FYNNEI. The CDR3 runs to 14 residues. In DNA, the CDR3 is TGTGCCAGCACGGGGTCCTATAGCGGCACTGAAGCTTTCTTT. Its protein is CASTGSYSGTEAFF.

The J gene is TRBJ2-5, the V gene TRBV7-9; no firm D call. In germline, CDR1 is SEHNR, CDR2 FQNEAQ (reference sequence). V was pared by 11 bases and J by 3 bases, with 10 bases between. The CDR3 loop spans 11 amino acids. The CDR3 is CALVSKETQYF. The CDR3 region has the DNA TGTGCCCTTGTCAGTAAAGAGACCCAGTACTTC.

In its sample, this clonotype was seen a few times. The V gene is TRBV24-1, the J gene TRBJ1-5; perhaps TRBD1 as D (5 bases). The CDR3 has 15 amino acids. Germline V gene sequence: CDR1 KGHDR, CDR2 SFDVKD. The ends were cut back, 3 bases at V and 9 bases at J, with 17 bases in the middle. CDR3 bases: TGTGCCACCAGTGATCACCGGGCCCCGGGGACGCCCCAGCATTTT. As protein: CATSDHRAPGTPQHF.

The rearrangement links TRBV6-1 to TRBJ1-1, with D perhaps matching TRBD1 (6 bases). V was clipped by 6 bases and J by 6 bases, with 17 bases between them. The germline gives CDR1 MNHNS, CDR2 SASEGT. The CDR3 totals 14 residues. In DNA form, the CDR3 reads TGTGCCAGCAGATCAAACAGGGCGTTACCTGAAGCTTTCTTT. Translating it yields CASRSNRALPEAFF.

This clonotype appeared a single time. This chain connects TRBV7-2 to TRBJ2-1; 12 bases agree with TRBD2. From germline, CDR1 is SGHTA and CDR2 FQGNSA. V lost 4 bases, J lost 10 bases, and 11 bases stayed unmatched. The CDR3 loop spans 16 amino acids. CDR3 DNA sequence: TGTGCCAGCAGCTCTTTGACTAGCGGGAGCGGGGGGGAGCAGTTCTTC. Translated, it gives CASSSLTSGSGGEQFF.

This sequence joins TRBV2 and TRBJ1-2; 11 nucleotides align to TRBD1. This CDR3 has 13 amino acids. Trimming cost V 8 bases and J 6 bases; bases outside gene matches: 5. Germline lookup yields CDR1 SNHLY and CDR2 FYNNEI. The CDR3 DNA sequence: TGTGCCAGCGCTGGGACAGGGGGACATGGCTACACCTTC. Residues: CASAGTGGHGYTF.

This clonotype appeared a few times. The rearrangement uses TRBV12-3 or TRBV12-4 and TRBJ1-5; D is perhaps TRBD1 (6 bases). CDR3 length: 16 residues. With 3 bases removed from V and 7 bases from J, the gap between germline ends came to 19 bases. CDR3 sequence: CASSFGRGRQSQPQHF. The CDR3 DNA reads TGTGCCAGCAGTTTTGGCAGGGGACGGCAGAGCCAGCCCCAGCATTTT.

The CDR3 protein is CSAATGQVSGANVLTF. CDR3 coding DNA: TGCAGTGCCGCGACAGGGCAAGTCTCTGGGGCCAACGTCCTGACTTTC. This chain connects TRBV20-1 to TRBJ2-6, with TRBD1 matching 7 bases. Germline CDR1 and CDR2: DFQATT and SNEGSKA (reference sequence). This CDR3 spans 16 amino acids. The V gene end was trimmed by 6 bases and the J gene end by 0 bases; junction bases not matched to a gene: 8.

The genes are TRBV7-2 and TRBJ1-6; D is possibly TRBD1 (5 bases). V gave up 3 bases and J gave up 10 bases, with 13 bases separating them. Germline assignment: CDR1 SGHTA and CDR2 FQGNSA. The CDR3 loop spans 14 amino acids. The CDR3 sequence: CASSLGRGLSPLHF. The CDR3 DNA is TGTGCCAGCAGCTTGGGACGGGGTCTCTCACCCCTCCACTTT.

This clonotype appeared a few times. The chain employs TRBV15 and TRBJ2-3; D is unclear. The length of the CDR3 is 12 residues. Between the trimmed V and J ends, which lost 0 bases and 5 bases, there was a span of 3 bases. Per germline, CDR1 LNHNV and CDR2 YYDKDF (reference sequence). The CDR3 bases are TGTGCCACCAGCAGAGAAGGAGATACGCAGTATTTT. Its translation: CATSREGDTQYF.

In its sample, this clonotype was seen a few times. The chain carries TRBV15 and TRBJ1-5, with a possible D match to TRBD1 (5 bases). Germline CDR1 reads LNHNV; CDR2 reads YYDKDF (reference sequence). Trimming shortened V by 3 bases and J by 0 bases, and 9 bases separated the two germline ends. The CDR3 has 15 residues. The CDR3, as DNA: TGTGCCACCAGCAGCTCAGGGTTTAGCAATCAGCCCCAGCATTTT. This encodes CATSSSGFSNQPQHF.

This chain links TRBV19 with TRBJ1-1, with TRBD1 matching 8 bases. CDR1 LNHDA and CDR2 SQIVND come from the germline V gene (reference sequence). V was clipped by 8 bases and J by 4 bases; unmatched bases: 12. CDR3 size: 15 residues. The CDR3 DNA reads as TGTGCCAGTTCTCCAAGGACAGGGTTGCGCACTGAAGCTTTCTTT. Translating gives CASSPRTGLRTEAFF.

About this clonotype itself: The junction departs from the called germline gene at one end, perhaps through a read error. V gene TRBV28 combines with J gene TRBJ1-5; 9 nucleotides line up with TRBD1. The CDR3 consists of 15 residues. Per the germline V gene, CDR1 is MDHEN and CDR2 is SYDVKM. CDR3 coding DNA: TGTGCCAGCAGTCTATGGACAGGGGGCAATCAGCCCCAGCATTTT. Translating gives CASSLWTGGNQPQHF.